This TCR beta chain derives from a study of PD-1 blockade in classical Hodgkin lymphoma. Regarding the study as a whole: Still unresolved is the cause of the repertoire differences, which may be disease activity or prior therapy.

Trimming took 4 bases from V and 5 from J; bases not matched to a gene: 4. Germline values: CDR1 MRHNA, CDR2 SNTAGT. This CDR3 has 14 amino acids. Some clones are missing from TCRdb's copy, which holds only in-frame ones; the method was immunoSEQ multiplex PCR. This table holds 20,000 to 25,000 clones, approximately 94% found once. Time point of the sample: newly diagnosed, previously untreated cHL patient sample. Serving as comparison were PBMCs from newly diagnosed, untreated classical Hodgkin lymphoma, which were sequenced alongside the relapsed/refractory trial patients. A word on this clone: The antigen is unknown.

The source material was peripheral blood mononuclear cells (PBMCs). The rearrangement uses TRBV6-4 and TRBJ2-2; 7 nucleotides match TRBD1. The clonotype comes from a human donor with classical Hodgkin lymphoma. The CDR3 nucleotides are TGTGCCAGCAGTGGAGAGACAGGGACCGGGGAGCTGTTTTTT. As protein: CASSGETGTGELFF.